This T cell receptor (beta chain) came from a study of vaccination and CD4 T cells after COVID-19. Indicated treatment: roughly nine-day PBMC culture with coronavirus spike peptide pools or control peptides (ViraFEST assay). In regard to this clonotype: Antigen unknown.

Study-level results: The study found that a median about 88% of reactive clones in convalescent patients appeared only post-vaccination.

Sequencing of cultured CD4+ T cell DNA used the Oncomine TCR Beta short-read assay. Using its own MiXCR run on the PCR reads, TCRdb lists one record per CDR3 protein. The sample lists some 3,100 distinct CDR3 sequences; 65% to 85% were seen once. The CDR3 spans 9 residues. The germline V and J ends were trimmed by 2 bases and 8 bases, with 0 bases remaining between them. The V gene's germline CDR1 is MRHNA and CDR2 SNTAGT. The sample comprised CD4+ T cells from blood, cultured in vitro. The receptor was derived from a human donor who had recovered from COVID-19. The V call is TRBV6-4, the J call TRBJ1-2, with unresolved D. The CDR3 loop is CASSDGYTF. For the CDR3, the DNA is TGTGCCAGCAGTGACGGCTACACCTTC.